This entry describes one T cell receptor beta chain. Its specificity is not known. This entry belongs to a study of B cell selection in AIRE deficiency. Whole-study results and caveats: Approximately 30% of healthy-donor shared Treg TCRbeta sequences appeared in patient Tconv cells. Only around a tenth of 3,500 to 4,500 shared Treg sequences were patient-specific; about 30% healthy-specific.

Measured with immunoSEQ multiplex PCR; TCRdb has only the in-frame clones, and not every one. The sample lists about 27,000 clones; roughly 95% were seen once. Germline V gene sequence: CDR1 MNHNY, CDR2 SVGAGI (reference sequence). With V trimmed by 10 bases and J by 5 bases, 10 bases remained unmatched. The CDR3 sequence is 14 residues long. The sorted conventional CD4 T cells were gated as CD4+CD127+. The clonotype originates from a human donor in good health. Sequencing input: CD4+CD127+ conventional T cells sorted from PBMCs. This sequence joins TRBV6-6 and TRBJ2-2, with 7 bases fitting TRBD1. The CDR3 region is CAIQGGRGTGELFF. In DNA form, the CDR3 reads TGTGCCATCCAAGGGGGCCGAGGGACCGGGGAGCTGTTTTTT.